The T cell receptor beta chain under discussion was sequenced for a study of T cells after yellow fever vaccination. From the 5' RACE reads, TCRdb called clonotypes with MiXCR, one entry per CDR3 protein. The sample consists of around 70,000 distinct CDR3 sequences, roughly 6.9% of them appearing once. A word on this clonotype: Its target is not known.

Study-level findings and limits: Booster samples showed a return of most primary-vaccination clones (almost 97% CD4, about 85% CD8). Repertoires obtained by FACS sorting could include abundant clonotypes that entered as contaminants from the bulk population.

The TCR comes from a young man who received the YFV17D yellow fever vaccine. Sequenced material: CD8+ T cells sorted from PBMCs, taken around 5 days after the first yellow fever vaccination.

CDR3 nucleotides: TGTGCCAGCAGCTTAGAAACGGAAGGATATGGCTACACCTTC. It yields the protein CASSLETEGYGYTF. The chain is built from TRBV7-6 and TRBJ1-2; D call uncertain. V lost 1 base, J lost 5 bases, and 11 bases lay in between. Germline loops: CDR1 SGHVS, CDR2 FNYEAQ. This CDR3 comprises 14 residues.